Included here is one T cell receptor (beta chain) sequence, with context. What it recognizes is unknown. V shed 5 bases and J 4 bases; nucleotides not matched to a gene: 9. The CDR3 has 17 amino acids. Germline V gene sequence: CDR1 SEHNR, CDR2 FQNEAQ (reference sequence). The data are from a study of T cells after yellow fever vaccination. Study outcomes and limitations: Most clones from primary vaccination resurfaced after the booster (roughly 96% CD4, around 91% CD8). Some clonotypes were seen in both the CD4 and the CD8 compartments. These made up a small share and likely arose from convergent recombination.

TCRdb redid the calling of the 5' RACE reads with MiXCR, one entry per CDR3 protein. The data show 550,000 to 750,000 distinct CDR3 sequences, with approximately 15% seen just once and roughly 13% held by the top ten. The TCR was taken from a man aged 25-45 years who received the YFV17D yellow fever vaccine. V usage is TRBV7-9 and J usage is TRBJ2-1; TRBD2 matches 12 bases. This specimen consisted of PBMCs, obtained on the day of the yellow fever booster vaccination. The CDR3 sequence is CASSAGLAGIIYNEQFF. The CDR3 coding sequence is TGTGCCAGCAGCGCAGGACTAGCGGGGATAATATACAATGAGCAGTTCTTC. The whole variable domain, remainder taken from reference TRBV7-9 and TRBJ2-1, is DTGVSQNPRHKITKRGQNVTFRCDPISEHNRLYWYRQTLGQGPEFLTYFQNEAQLEKSRLLSDRFSAERPKGSFSTLEIQRTEQGDSAMYLCASSAGLAGIIYNEQFFGPGTRLTVL.